The 32 T cell receptor beta chains in this list originate from one sample, sequenced in a study of blood T cell repertoires in COVID-19. Clones were sequenced by immunoSEQ multiplex PCR, and TCRdb holds only the in-frame ones, with some missing. The table lists over 100,000 clones, around 83% of them singletons. The sequenced sample consisted of peripheral blood. These receptors all come from a man between 65 and 79 years old with acute or convalescent COVID-19.

V usage is TRBV5-1 and J usage is TRBJ1-5; perhaps TRBD1 as D (5 bases). Germline V gives CDR1 SGHRS, CDR2 YFSETQ. The length of the CDR3 is 16 residues. The V end lost 0 bases, the J end lost 2 bases, and 12 bases lay between the germline ends. CDR3 nucleotide sequence: TGCGCCAGCAGCTTGGGTGCGGGGGACGGCAATCAGCCCCAGCATTTT. As protein: CASSLGAGDGNQPQHF.

This chain uses TRBV7-9 with TRBJ2-2; no clear D gene. Germline V gene data show CDR1 as SEHNR and CDR2 as FQNEAQ (reference sequence). The CDR3 is 15 amino acids. Trimming took 0 bases from V and 0 from J, leaving 5 bases between them. DNA for the CDR3: TGTGCCAGCAGCTTAGCGACACCGAACACCGGGGAGCTGTTTTTT. Translation: CASSLATPNTGELFF. The variable domain in full, completed from reference TRBV7-9 and TRBJ2-2, reads DTGVSQNPRHKITKRGQNVTFRCDPISEHNRLYWYRQTLGQGPEFLTYFQNEAQLEKSRLLSDRFSAERPKGSFSTLEIQRTEQGDSAMYLCASSLATPNTGELFFGEGSRLTVL.

The chain is built from TRBV28 and TRBJ2-1; TRBD1 matches at 8 bases. Germline V gene sequence: CDR1 MDHEN, CDR2 SYDVKM. With V trimmed by 8 bases and J by 4 bases, 7 bases remained unmatched. There are 14 residues in the CDR3. The CDR3 sequence is CASLGTGVYNEQFF. CDR3 nucleotides: TGTGCCAGCCTCGGGACAGGAGTTTACAATGAGCAGTTCTTC.

This chain connects TRBV19 to TRBJ1-4; TRBD1 might be the D (6 bases). The CDR3 covers 15 residues. Looked up from germline, CDR1 is LNHDA and CDR2 is SQIVND (reference sequence). Trimming removed 6 bases from V and 0 bases from J, with 11 bases in between. The CDR3 DNA sequence: TGTGCCAGTAGGCGGACAGTTGCAACTAATGAAAAACTGTTTTTT. This gives the protein CASRRTVATNEKLFF.

The rearrangement uses TRBV6-1 and TRBJ1-5; TRBD1 might be the D (5 bases). Germline V lookup: CDR1 MNHNS, CDR2 SASEGT. This CDR3 has 13 residues. V lost 7 bases, J lost 7 bases, and 14 bases lay in between. CDR3 sequence reads: CASIRGTEQPQHF. CDR3 in DNA: TGTGCCAGCATAAGGGGAACGGAGCAGCCCCAGCATTTT.

V and J are TRBV3-1 (or the pseudogene TRBV3-2) and TRBJ1-1, with 7 positions matching TRBD1. V lost 10 bases, J lost 1 base, and 6 bases stayed unmatched. CDR3 length equals 13 residues. Germline V lookup: CDR1 LGHDT, CDR2 YNNKEL (reference sequence). DNA for the CDR3: TGTGCCATAACTTACAGGGGGAACACTGAAGCTTTCTTT. Amino acids: CAITYRGNTEAFF.

The chain couples TRBV3-1 (or the pseudogene TRBV3-2) to TRBJ2-1; 7 bases map to TRBD2. J was trimmed by 5 bases and V by 6 bases; bases with no gene match: 7. Germline assignment: CDR1 LGHDT and CDR2 YNNKEL (reference sequence). The CDR3 is 14 residues long. The CDR3: CASRVSGGNNEQFF. CDR3 sequence (DNA): TGTGCCAGCAGGGTTTCGGGGGGAAACAATGAGCAGTTCTTC.

J is TRBJ1-1 and V is TRBV3-1 (or the pseudogene TRBV3-2); unclear D gene. Per germline, CDR1 LGHDT and CDR2 YNNKEL (reference sequence). The CDR3 extends over 14 amino acids. Trimming pared 1 base from V and 4 bases from J, leaving 10 bases between. The CDR3 loop reads CASSQGGSFTEAFF. The CDR3 DNA reads as TGTGCCAGCAGCCAAGGAGGCTCTTTCACTGAAGCTTTCTTT.

This clone was counted only a few times. The genes are TRBV18 and TRBJ1-1; unclear D gene. V was shortened by 3 bases and J by 1 base, with 12 bases between the two germline ends. CDR1 and CDR2 (germline): KGHSH, LQKENI. The CDR3 loop spans 15 amino acids. CDR3 coding DNA: TGTGCCAGCTCACCTTCGGAGAGGGCGAACACTGAAGCTTTCTTT. Its protein is CASSPSERANTEAFF.

This clone was seen only once. The chain combines TRBV18 with TRBJ2-7, with TRBD1 identical over 9 bases. After removal of 1 base from V and 3 bases from J, the junction contained 7 bases not matched to a gene. This CDR3 spans 16 amino acids. CDR1 and CDR2 (germline): KGHSH, LQKENI. CDR3 amino acids: CASSPQTSGQGYEQYF. The CDR3 coding sequence is TGTGCCAGCTCACCACAAACCTCGGGACAGGGCTACGAGCAGTACTTC.

This clone appeared once. The V and J genes are TRBV5-6 and TRBJ2-3; 7 bases are shared with TRBD1. Germline trimming cut 2 bases from V and 6 bases from J; bases unmatched to any gene: 6. This CDR3 contains 14 residues. In germline, CDR1 is SGHDT, CDR2 YYEEEE. The chain's CDR3 is CASSLTGVGDTQYF. DNA of the CDR3: TGTGCCAGCAGCTTAACAGGGGTGGGGGATACGCAGTATTTT.

This clone was detected a few times. The CDR3 reads CASKRPGLAGGGEQFF. The DNA of the CDR3 is TGTGCCAGCAAACGGCCTGGACTAGCGGGGGGAGGTGAGCAGTTCTTC. The V and J genes are TRBV28 and TRBJ2-1; 14 bases are shared with TRBD2. The CDR3 runs to 16 residues. Germline trimming cut 7 bases from V and 9 bases from J; bases unmatched to any gene: 11. Germline CDR1 and CDR2: MDHEN and SYDVKM.

This sequence joins TRBV3-1 (or the pseudogene TRBV3-2) and TRBJ1-1; unclear D gene. V was pared by 3 bases and J by 4 bases, with 9 bases between. This CDR3 contains 13 residues. Germline loops: CDR1 LGHDT, CDR2 YNNKEL (reference sequence). Here the CDR3 DNA reads TGTGCCAGCAGCCAGGGAGCTGTCACTGAAGCTTTCTTT. This translates into CASSQGAVTEAFF.

The chain joins TRBV19 to TRBJ2-5; 8 bases are a match to TRBD1. The germline V gene encodes CDR1 LNHDA and CDR2 SQIVND (reference sequence). Germline trimming cut 3 bases from V and 1 base from J; bases unmatched to any gene: 4. The CDR3 has 15 residues. The CDR3 DNA is TGTGCCAGTAGTATGGACGGACAGGGCCAAGAGACCCAGTACTTC. It encodes CASSMDGQGQETQYF.

This clone has just one count. The chain recombines TRBV6-1 with TRBJ2-1; 9 nucleotides agree with TRBD2. After removal of 2 bases from V and 2 bases from J, the junction contained 7 bases not matched to a gene. This CDR3 is built from 17 residues. Germline V gives CDR1 MNHNS, CDR2 SASEGT. The CDR3, as DNA: TGTGCCAGCAGTGAAATGGCCCTAGCGGGGACCTACAATGAGCAGTTCTTC. It is translated as CASSEMALAGTYNEQFF.

This chain uses TRBV28 with TRBJ1-6; no firm D call. In germline, CDR1 is MDHEN, CDR2 SYDVKM. The germline V and J ends were trimmed by 5 bases and 16 bases, with 15 bases remaining between them. This CDR3 has 12 amino acids. The CDR3 protein is CASSQSQSVLHF. CDR3 coding DNA: TGTGCCAGCAGTCAATCCCAAAGCGTTCTCCACTTT.

The chain joins TRBV6-1 to TRBJ1-3, with D perhaps TRBD1 (6 bases). This CDR3 has 16 amino acids. V was shortened by 2 bases and J by 4 bases, with 15 bases between the two germline ends. Germline V lookup: CDR1 MNHNS, CDR2 SASEGT. The CDR3: CASSEWDTSDGNTIYF. The CDR3 DNA reads TGTGCCAGCAGTGAATGGGACACCTCAGACGGAAACACCATATATTTT.

The gene calls are TRBV28 and TRBJ2-7, with 10 bases lining up with TRBD2. The CDR3 totals 18 residues. Trimming at V came to 2 bases and at J to 2 bases, leaving 12 bases not matched to a gene. The germline V gene has CDR1 MDHEN and CDR2 SYDVKM. The CDR3 DNA reads as TGTGCCAGCAGTTTAAGGGCCCCAGCTAGCGGGAGCCCCTACGAGCAGTACTTC. Its protein product is CASSLRAPASGSPYEQYF.

The gene calls are TRBV24-1 and TRBJ1-2, with D maybe TRBD1 (6 bases). Germline V gene data show CDR1 as KGHDR and CDR2 as SFDVKD. V dropped 6 bases and J dropped 7 bases, with 17 bases sitting between them. The CDR3 runs 14 residues. The CDR3 region is CATSSRGSPFGYTF. In nucleotides, the CDR3 is TGTGCCACCAGTTCCAGGGGATCCCCGTTTGGCTACACCTTC.

The rearrangement joins TRBV7-9 to TRBJ2-7; 12 bases match TRBD1. The germline V gene encodes CDR1 SEHNR and CDR2 FQNEAQ (reference sequence). After removal of 8 bases from V and 9 bases from J, the junction contained 11 bases not matched to a gene. The length of the CDR3 is 14 residues. The CDR3 sequence is CASAGTGGARGQYF. The CDR3 DNA reads TGTGCCAGCGCCGGGACAGGGGGCGCCCGGGGGCAGTACTTC.

The sample holds one count of this clone. In DNA form, the CDR3 reads TGTGCCAGCAGCTTAGGTGGGGAGCGTAACAATGAGCAGTTCTTC. This encodes CASSLGGERNNEQFF. The rearrangement links TRBV11-2 to TRBJ2-1, with a weak D call TRBD2 (5 bases). V lost 1 base, J lost 5 bases, and 12 bases lay in between. CDR1 and CDR2 from the germline V gene are SGHAT and FQNNGV. This CDR3 has 15 amino acids. The full variable domain, completed using reference TRBV11-2 and TRBJ2-1, is EAGVAQSPRYKIIEKRQSVAFWCNPISGHATLYWYQQILGQGPKLLIQFQNNGVVDDSQLPKDRFSAERLKGVDSTLKIQPAKLEDSAVYLCASSLGGERNNEQFFGPGTRLTVL.

CDR3 bases: TGTGCCAGCAGCCAAGACCGGACAGGGGGCGCAGGGAACACTGAAGCTTTCTTT. It is translated as CASSQDRTGGAGNTEAFF. The chain couples TRBV3-1 (or the pseudogene TRBV3-2) to TRBJ1-1; TRBD1 agrees at 11 bases. V shed 0 bases, J shed 1 base, and the junction held 7 bases outside the gene matches. CDR3 length: 18 residues. From germline, CDR1 is LGHDT and CDR2 YNNKEL (reference sequence).

This sequence joins TRBV7-2 and TRBJ2-2; tentatively, D is TRBD2 (6 bases). CDR3 length: 14 amino acids. From germline, CDR1 is SGHTA and CDR2 FQGNSA. V was cut by 1 base and J by 4 bases, with 7 bases left in between. This CDR3 reads CASSLVGGTGELFF. DNA of the CDR3: TGTGCCAGCAGCTTAGTGGGGGGCACCGGGGAGCTGTTTTTT.

The chain carries TRBV5-8 and TRBJ2-2; D is ambiguous. The CDR3 has 14 residues. Germline V gene sequence: CDR1 SGHTS, CDR2 YDEGEE. Trimming removed 4 bases at V and 2 bases at J, with 9 bases between. CDR3 in amino acids: CASSLRRNTGELFF. The CDR3, as DNA: TGTGCCAGCAGCCTGAGGAGAAACACCGGGGAGCTGTTTTTT.

In this sample, this clone turned up a few times. The J gene is TRBJ1-4, the V gene TRBV5-1; TRBD1 aligns across 7 bases. The V gene end was trimmed by 4 bases and the J gene end by 4 bases; junction bases not matched to a gene: 10. Germline CDR1 reads SGHRS; CDR2 reads YFSETQ. The CDR3 consists of 16 residues. Written as DNA, the CDR3 is TGCGCCAGCAGCGAGCCGACAGGGCTATTTAATGAAAAACTGTTTTTT. Translating it yields CASSEPTGLFNEKLFF.

The chain recombines TRBV7-3 with TRBJ2-1, with a tentative D call TRBD2 (5 bases). The ends were cut back, 2 bases at V and 5 bases at J, with 10 bases in the middle. Germline loops: CDR1 SGHTA, CDR2 FQGTGA. The CDR3 has 14 residues. CDR3 residues: CASSLGGSNNEQFF. The CDR3 DNA reads as TGTGCCAGCAGCTTAGGAGGCAGCAACAATGAGCAGTTCTTC. The entire variable domain, with the rest obtained from reference TRBV7-3 and TRBJ2-1, is as follows: GAGVSQTPSNKVTEKGKYVELRCDPISGHTALYWYRQSLGQGPEFLIYFQGTGAADDSGLPNDRFFAVRPEGSVSTLKIQRTERGDSAVYLCASSLGGSNNEQFFGPGTRLTVL.

This sequence joins TRBV10-1 and TRBJ1-2, with a possible D match to TRBD1 (5 bases). The CDR3 is made up of 13 amino acids. V gave up 5 bases and J gave up 4 bases, with 11 bases separating them. Looked up from germline, CDR1 is WNHNN and CDR2 is SYGVQD (reference sequence). The CDR3 nucleotides read TGCGCCAGCAGTCGGTCGGGGGTCTATGGCTACACCTTC. Amino acid sequence: CASSRSGVYGYTF.

The gene calls are TRBV18 and TRBJ2-7; 11 bases fit TRBD2. CDR1 and CDR2 from the germline V gene are KGHSH and LQKENI. The CDR3 runs 17 residues. The V and J ends lost 6 bases and 6 bases, in that order; junction bases with no gene match: 16. As DNA, the CDR3 is TGTGCCAGCTCGCCCCAACCCCCCGGACTAGCGGGTGGCGAGCAGTACTTC. Its protein is CASSPQPPGLAGGEQYF.

This chain links TRBV4-2 with TRBJ2-3; 9 positions agree with TRBD2. This CDR3 comprises 16 residues. Germline CDR1 and CDR2: LGHNA and YNFKEQ. The J segment lost 5 bases and the V segment lost 4 bases, leaving 10 bases of the junction unmatched. The CDR3 spells CASSRLAGGLGDTQYF. The CDR3 DNA follows: TGTGCCAGCAGCCGGTTGGCGGGAGGGTTGGGAGATACGCAGTATTTT.

V usage is TRBV5-6 and J usage is TRBJ1-1; D gene unclear. CDR1 is SGHDT, CDR2 YYEEEE, per germline. This CDR3 comprises 12 residues. The V end was cut by 3 bases, the J end by 9 bases, with 12 bases between. CDR3 in DNA: TGTGCCAGCAGCTCTCCCGAGGAGCAAGCTTTCTTT. It is translated as CASSSPEEQAFF.

This chain uses TRBV4-1 with TRBJ1-1; D is unclear. CDR1 and CDR2 from the germline V gene are MGHRA and YSYEKL. This CDR3 has 15 residues. V was shortened by 0 bases and J by 1 base, with 9 bases between the two germline ends. CDR3 region: CASSQDEYQNTEAFF. The CDR3 coding sequence is TGCGCCAGCAGCCAAGACGAGTACCAGAACACTGAAGCTTTCTTT.

The chain has TRBV3-1 (or the pseudogene TRBV3-2) and TRBJ2-3, with D tentatively TRBD2 (6 bases). The CDR3 loop spans 16 amino acids. The V end was cut by 0 bases, the J end by 2 bases, with 12 bases between. Per the germline V gene, CDR1 is LGHDT and CDR2 is YNNKEL (reference sequence). CDR3 sequence reads: CASSQDPGGATDTQYF. Written as DNA, the CDR3 is TGTGCCAGCAGCCAAGACCCCGGGGGTGCCACAGATACGCAGTATTTT.